This TCR beta chain comes out of a study of T cells in women clearing cervical HPV infection. Study information: For cases, blood was sampled a median about 140 days after lesion detection, interquartile range roughly 85 to 200 days.

The method was immunoSEQ multiplex PCR; TCRdb's version includes in-frame clones alone and lacks a portion of them. The sample has roughly 47,000 clones. Whole-study findings and limits: Richness plus V gene abundances separated cases from controls with AUC about 0.8. Unknown T-cell numbers per sample may underlie the richness differences.

Regarding this clone: Its antigen remains unknown. The sequence runs out 3 residues before the end of the CDR3; the remainder is reconstructed from the germline J gene.

Germline CDR1 is LNHDA and CDR2 is SQIVND (reference sequence). The ends lost 9 bases at V and 7 bases at J; junction bases unmatched: 10. The CDR3 extends over 14 amino acids. Input material: blood buffy coat. The J gene is TRBJ1-5, the V gene TRBV19; 9 nucleotides agree with TRBD1. This TCR came from a woman aged 18 to 75 with a cervical HPV16 infection that either progressed to CIN3+ or cleared (not recorded which). CDR3 DNA (partial): TGTGCCAGCGCTCAGGGACAGGGTACCCAGCCC. It encodes CASAQGQGTQP. The full-length CDR3 reads as CASAQGQGTQPQHF.